Given below is one TCR beta chain in context. The data belong to a study of blood T cell repertoires in COVID-19. V was shortened by 4 bases and J by 5 bases, with 18 bases between the two germline ends. Germline assignment: CDR1 SGHNT and CDR2 YENEEA. This CDR3 comprises 16 residues. Repertoires were generated with immunoSEQ multiplex PCR, while TCRdb's copy carries only in-frame clones and drops some. This table has about 140,000 clones, more than 75% appearing once. The chain employs TRBV11-3 and TRBJ2-1, with D perhaps matching TRBD2 (6 bases). The sequence was collected from a man between 60 and 75 years old who had recovered from COVID-19. The sequencing input was PBMCs or T cells enriched from blood (not recorded which). In nucleotides, the CDR3 is TGTGCCAGCAGCTCGGCGTGGGACTCCCGAAACAATGAGCAGTTCTTC. This codes for CASSSAWDSRNNEQFF.